This is a list of T cell receptor beta chains from one sample in a study of blood T cells in healthy people across ages. TCRdb ran MiXCR on the 5' RACE reads and lists one entry per CDR3 protein. The sample lists 700,000 to 1,000,000 distinct CDR3 sequences, 40% to 50% seen once, with approximately 19% in the top ten. The sequenced sample consisted of blood. Receptor source: a man in his fifties or sixties in good health. CDR3s include the opening cysteine and the closing phenylalanine or tryptophan. The D gene is left open where the match is weak. The size of a clone is reported for some rows only, either as once, few or many, or as a class for expanded clones.

CDR3 protein | CDR3 DNA | D gene | J gene | V gene | clone size
CASSFHGAANTGELFF | TGTGCCAGCAGCTTCCACGGGGCGGCGAACACCGGGGAGCTGTTTTTT | - | TRBJ2-2 | TRBV7-9 | once
CASSLAGALREQYF | TGTGCCAGCAGTTTAGCAGGGGCCCTCCGAGAGCAGTACTTC | - | TRBJ2-7 | TRBV27 | -
CSAKTGTSYEQYF | TGCAGTGCCAAAACCGGGACCTCCTACGAGCAGTACTTC | - | TRBJ2-7 | TRBV20-1 | -
CASSLEREVTYGYTF | TGTGCCAGCAGCTTAGAGCGTGAGGTAACCTATGGCTACACCTTC | - | TRBJ1-2 | TRBV7-9 | -
CASSQDTDLPKADNYGYTF | TGTGCCAGCAGCCAAGATACGGACCTCCCAAAAGCGGATAACTATGGCTACACCTTC | - | TRBJ1-2 | TRBV3-1 | -
CSVETGGSTGETQYF | TGCAGCGTTGAAACGGGGGGTTCAACGGGGGAGACCCAGTACTTC | TRBD2 | TRBJ2-5 | TRBV29-1 | -
CASSEGRGGRTIYEQYF | TGTGCCAGCAGTGAAGGACGGGGGGGCAGGACCATCTACGAGCAGTACTTC | TRBD2 | TRBJ2-7 | TRBV6-1 | -
CASSLAPGAGGQETQYF | TGTGCCAGCAGCTTAGCGCCGGGAGCGGGGGGCCAAGAGACCCAGTACTTC | TRBD2 | TRBJ2-5 | TRBV7-2 | many
CASSSDREGEKLFF | TGCGCCAGCAGCTCGGACAGGGAAGGGGAAAAACTGTTTTTT | TRBD1 | TRBJ1-4 | TRBV4-3 | few
CASSLKQGGTYEQYF | TGTGCCAGCAGTCTAAAGCAGGGGGGAACCTACGAGCAGTACTTC | - | TRBJ2-7 | TRBV6-5 | -
CASSRPGHSTDTQYF | TGTGCCAGCAGCAGGCCAGGCCACAGCACAGATACGCAGTATTTT | - | TRBJ2-3 | TRBV11-3 | -
CSVEDDRTGFYEQYF | TGCAGCGTTGAAGATGACAGGACAGGTTTCTACGAGCAGTACTTC | TRBD1 | TRBJ2-7 | TRBV29-1 | -
CSADTSGGNSRTQYF | TGCAGCGCCGACACTAGCGGGGGTAATAGTCGTACGCAGTATTTT | TRBD2 | TRBJ2-3 | TRBV29-1 | -
CASSYVGQTMNTEAFF | TGTGCCAGCAGTTACGTGGGACAAACCATGAACACTGAAGCTTTCTTT | - | TRBJ1-1 | TRBV6-2/TRBV6-3 | -
CASSYSPSSGTYNEQFF | TGTGCCAGCAGTTACTCGCCGTCTAGCGGGACCTACAATGAGCAGTTCTTC | TRBD2 | TRBJ2-1 | TRBV6-6 | -
CASSTRRQGGTEAFF | TGTGCCAGCAGCACCAGGAGGCAGGGTGGCACTGAAGCTTTCTTT | - | TRBJ1-1 | TRBV7-2 | -
CASSSIRKWEQYF | TGTGCCAGCAGTTCCATTCGGAAGTGGGAGCAGTACTTC | - | TRBJ2-7 | TRBV27 | -
CASIPSGGPYEQYF | TGTGCCAGCATCCCGAGCGGGGGGCCCTACGAGCAGTACTTC | TRBD2 | TRBJ2-7 | TRBV6-2/TRBV6-3 | -
CSARDTAAETRYF | TGCAGTGCTAGAGATACTGCGGCAGAGACCCGGTACTTC | - | TRBJ2-5 | TRBV20-1 | -
CASSLDQRNQPQHF | TGTGCCAGCAGCTTAGACCAGCGCAATCAGCCCCAGCATTTT | - | TRBJ1-5 | TRBV7-9 | -
CATSDFNFYGYTF | TGTGCCACCAGTGATTTTAACTTCTATGGCTACACCTTC | - | TRBJ1-2 | TRBV24-1 | few
CSARPHQGGFSLSYNEQFF | TGCAGCGCACGACCGCACCAGGGGGGCTTTTCGCTTTCCTACAATGAGCAGTTCTTC | - | TRBJ2-1 | TRBV29-1 | many
CAWSIRTGEKLFF | TGTGCCTGGAGTATCAGGACGGGAGAAAAACTGTTTTTT | - | TRBJ1-4 | TRBV30 | -
CASSYNRPVREQYF | TGTGCCAGCAGTTACAACAGGCCCGTGCGGGAGCAGTACTTC | - | TRBJ2-7 | TRBV6-5 | once
CASSRTGTGSYEQFF | TGTGCCAGCAGCCGAACCGGGACAGGCTCCTACGAGCAGTTCTTC | TRBD1 | TRBJ2-1 | TRBV12-3/TRBV12-4 | -
CASSYHQVTEAFF | TGTGCCAGCAGTTACCACCAGGTCACTGAAGCTTTCTTT | - | TRBJ1-1 | TRBV6-5 | -
CASSQDRRSYNEQFF | TGCGCCAGCAGCCAAGATAGGCGTTCCTACAATGAGCAGTTCTTC | - | TRBJ2-1 | TRBV4-3 | -
CASSISLGATYEQYF | TGTGCCAGCAGTATCTCATTAGGGGCCACCTACGAGCAGTACTTC | - | TRBJ2-7 | TRBV7-2 | -
CASSPNQGTEETQYF | TGTGCCAGCAGCCCGAATCAGGGAACTGAAGAGACCCAGTACTTC | - | TRBJ2-5 | TRBV5-5 | few
CASGSGGFSYNEQYF | TGTGCCAGCGGAAGCGGGGGTTTCTCCTACAATGAGCAGTACTTC | TRBD2 | TRBJ2-7 | TRBV2 | -
CSAGNGRGLSTGELFF | TGCAGTGCTGGGAACGGAAGGGGGCTGAGCACCGGGGAGCTGTTTTTT | TRBD1 | TRBJ2-2 | TRBV20-1 | -
CASSYLGGAREKLFF | TGTGCCAGCAGTTACTTAGGGGGGGCGCGCGAAAAACTGTTTTTT | - | TRBJ1-4 | TRBV6-5 | -
CASSQDGQQETQYF | TGTGCCAGCAGCCAAGATGGCCAACAAGAGACCCAGTACTTC | - | TRBJ2-5 | TRBV4-2 | many
CSAPSGTGPYEQYF | TGCAGTGCTCCCTCCGGGACAGGGCCCTACGAGCAGTACTTC | TRBD1 | TRBJ2-7 | TRBV20-1 | few
CASTPTGTGSYNEQFF | TGCGCCAGCACCCCCACCGGGACAGGCTCCTACAATGAGCAGTTCTTC | TRBD1 | TRBJ2-1 | TRBV5-1 | -
CASRGAASSGYTF | TGTGCCAGCAGAGGGGCAGCTTCATCTGGCTACACCTTC | - | TRBJ1-2 | TRBV28 | -
CASSSNRGRLTYNEQFF | TGTGCCAGCAGTTCAAACAGGGGGCGTCTGACCTACAATGAGCAGTTCTTC | TRBD1 | TRBJ2-1 | TRBV12-3/TRBV12-4 | few
CSASGGQGPYGYTF | TGCAGTGCTAGCGGGGGACAGGGGCCCTATGGCTACACCTTC | TRBD1 | TRBJ1-2 | TRBV20-1 | -
CASSSKRISADTQYF | TGTGCCAGCAGCTCCAAACGGATCTCGGCAGATACGCAGTATTTT | - | TRBJ2-3 | TRBV7-9 | -
CASSTPLGTSGGVDAQYF | TGTGCCAGCAGTACGCCCCTGGGGACTAGCGGAGGGGTGGATGCGCAGTATTTT | TRBD2 | TRBJ2-3 | TRBV28 | -
CASSTRTPTGDEQYF | TGTGCCAGCAGCACTAGGACCCCCACAGGGGACGAGCAGTACTTC | TRBD1 | TRBJ2-7 | TRBV7-9 | few
CAGRGQGTVETQYF | TGTGCCGGCAGGGGACAGGGCACGGTAGAGACCCAGTACTTC | TRBD1 | TRBJ2-5 | TRBV6-5 | -